The 15 T cell receptor beta chains below were found in one sample sequenced in a study of blood T cell repertoires in COVID-19. Sequencing was performed with immunoSEQ multiplex PCR; in TCRdb, only in-frame clones are kept and a portion is missing. The table has 150,000 to 200,000 clones, about 76% seen once; the top ten hold approximately 8.6%. The sequenced sample consisted of peripheral blood. These receptors were collected from a woman between 45 and 65 years old with active or convalescent COVID-19.

This clone was detected once. The chain has TRBV7-2 and TRBJ1-2, with D perhaps TRBD1 (6 bases). V lost 2 bases and J lost 4, with 8 bases in between. CDR3 size: 13 residues. The V gene's germline CDR1 is SGHTA and CDR2 FQGNSA. The CDR3 spells CASSLTGSYGYTF. The CDR3 coding sequence is TGTGCCAGCAGCTTAACAGGGAGCTATGGCTACACCTTC. Together with reference TRBV7-2 and TRBJ1-2, the CDR3 gives the full variable domain: GAGVSQSPSNKVTEKGKDVELRCDPISGHTALYWYRQSLGQGLEFLIYFQGNSAPDKSGLPSDRFSAERTGGSVSTLTIQRTQQEDSAVYLCASSLTGSYGYTFGSGTRLTVV.

V gene TRBV9 combines with J gene TRBJ2-7; possible D gene TRBD2, 6 bases. The V and J ends lost 1 base and 1 base respectively, with 12 bases between them. This CDR3 has 15 amino acids. Germline loops: CDR1 SGDLS, CDR2 YYNGEE. The CDR3: CASSVTAGKSYEQYF. The CDR3, as DNA: TGTGCCAGCAGCGTAACTGCGGGGAAATCCTACGAGCAGTACTTC.

This clone was counted a few times. The genes are TRBV5-4 and TRBJ2-3, with 8 bases matching TRBD1. CDR1 is SGHNT and CDR2 is YYREEE in the germline V gene (reference sequence). The CDR3 length is 16 residues. V shed 4 bases, J shed 1 base, and the junction held 8 bases outside the gene matches. CDR3 sequence reads: CASSPTTGVGTDTQYF. The CDR3 region has the DNA TGTGCCAGCAGCCCGACGACAGGGGTGGGCACAGATACGCAGTATTTT.

The chain links TRBV4-3 to TRBJ1-2; D possibly corresponds to TRBD1 (5 bases). The CDR3 loop spans 15 amino acids. The V end lost 5 bases, the J end lost 2 bases, and 15 bases lay between the germline ends. Germline V gene sequence: CDR1 LGHNA, CDR2 YSLEER. The CDR3 is CASSSTAFTNYGYTF. The CDR3 DNA sequence: TGCGCCAGCAGCTCGACAGCTTTCACCAACTATGGCTACACCTTC.

The V gene is TRBV3-1 (or the pseudogene TRBV3-2), the J gene TRBJ2-1, with D perhaps TRBD1 (6 bases). V was clipped by 4 bases and J by 9 bases, with 13 bases between them. CDR1 and CDR2 from the germline V gene are LGHDT and YNNKEL (reference sequence). The CDR3 extends over 13 amino acids. The CDR3 region has the DNA TGTGCCAGCAGCCCGAACAGGGACGGTGAGCAGTTCTTC. Translating gives CASSPNRDGEQFF.

CDR3 nucleotide sequence: TGTGCCAGCAGCTTAGGAGAGGCTAGCTATGGCTACACCTTC. Encoded protein: CASSLGEASYGYTF. The chain joins TRBV7-9 to TRBJ1-2; D remains unclear. V was clipped by 1 base and J by 4 bases, with 10 bases between them. This CDR3 comprises 14 residues. The V gene's germline CDR1 is SEHNR and CDR2 FQNEAQ (reference sequence).

The gene calls are TRBV23-1 and TRBJ1-4; D uncertain. TRBV23-1 is sorted into the ORF group, with uncertain function. The CDR3 is made up of 16 amino acids. Trimming removed 0 bases at V and 0 bases at J, with 8 bases between. The CDR3 here is CASSQSHGTTNEKLFF. The CDR3 bases are TGCGCCAGCAGTCAATCTCACGGGACAACTAATGAAAAACTGTTTTTT.

V usage is TRBV18 and J usage is TRBJ2-7; 8 nucleotides line up with TRBD1. Unmatched junction bases numbered 5, after V lost 2 bases and J lost 5 bases. Germline CDR1 and CDR2: KGHSH and LQKENI. CDR3 length: 14 amino acids. This CDR3 is CASSPNQGAHEQYF. DNA for the CDR3: TGTGCCAGCTCACCAAACCAGGGGGCGCACGAGCAGTACTTC.

About this clone: This sample also contains other DNA sequences that code for the same CDR3. V is TRBV25-1 and J is TRBJ1-1; possible D gene TRBD1, 5 bases. The V end was cut by 6 bases, the J end by 8 bases, with 13 bases between. CDR1 is MGHDK and CDR2 is SYGVNS in the germline V gene. The CDR3 spans 12 residues. The CDR3 loop reads CASSAGTGEAFF. CDR3 nucleotide sequence: TGTGCCAGCAGCGCCGGGACTGGGGAAGCTTTCTTT.

The count of this clone is one. The chain joins TRBV27 to TRBJ1-3, with D hard to call. V was clipped by 6 bases and J by 0 bases, with 12 bases between them. Germline V lookup: CDR1 MNHEY, CDR2 SMNVEV (reference sequence). This CDR3 has 15 residues. Written as DNA, the CDR3 is TGTGCCAGCAGGGCAGGTTCTAACTCTGGAAACACCATATATTTT. It is translated as CASRAGSNSGNTIYF.

This clone was detected only once. The chain uses TRBV2 and TRBJ2-2, with a weak D call TRBD2 (7 bases). Trimming shortened V by 1 base and J by 6 bases, and 15 bases separated the two germline ends. The CDR3 consists of 16 residues. The germline V gene has CDR1 SNHLY and CDR2 FYNNEI. The chain's CDR3 is CASSEVEGGPSGELFF. The CDR3 coding sequence is TGTGCCAGCAGTGAAGTTGAGGGGGGGCCTTCCGGGGAGCTGTTTTTT.

The genes are TRBV7-5 and TRBJ2-7; TRBD1, the table's D call, lacks a check against the DNA. TRBV7-5 constitutes a pseudogene. The CDR3 totals 15 residues. CDR3 sequence reads: CVRSLVLPDSYEQYF. Written as DNA, the CDR3 is TGTGTCAGAAGCTTAGTTTTGCCAGACTCCTACGAGCAGTACTTC.

There are many counts of this clone. The chain has TRBV10-3 and TRBJ1-1; 11 nucleotides agree with TRBD1. This CDR3 is 16 amino acids long. V trimming: 3 bases; J trimming: 5 bases; junction bases outside the gene matches: 8. CDR1 ENHRY and CDR2 SYGVKD come from the germline V gene. CDR3 nucleotide sequence: TGTGCCATCAGTGAAGGTTGGGGGACAGGGGGTACTGAAGCTTTCTTT. Protein: CAISEGWGTGGTEAFF.

This sequence joins TRBV15 and TRBJ2-3, with 8 bases that match TRBD1. The CDR3 consists of 16 residues. Trimming removed 3 bases from V and 4 bases from J; junction bases left unmatched: 9. The germline CDR1 and CDR2 sequences are LNHNV and YYDKDF (reference sequence). CDR3 nucleotide sequence: TGTGCCACCAGCAGGTCAACAGGGGGAAAGCCAGATACGCAGTATTTT. It codes for CATSRSTGGKPDTQYF.

This chain connects TRBV30 to TRBJ2-7; D ambiguous. The CDR3 is 12 residues long. Germline V gives CDR1 GTSNPN, CDR2 SVGIG (reference sequence). The V gene lost 2 bases and the J gene lost 2 bases, with 7 bases spanning the gap. The CDR3 is CAWSRVTYEQYF. The CDR3 DNA sequence: TGTGCCTGGAGTCGGGTTACCTACGAGCAGTACTTC.